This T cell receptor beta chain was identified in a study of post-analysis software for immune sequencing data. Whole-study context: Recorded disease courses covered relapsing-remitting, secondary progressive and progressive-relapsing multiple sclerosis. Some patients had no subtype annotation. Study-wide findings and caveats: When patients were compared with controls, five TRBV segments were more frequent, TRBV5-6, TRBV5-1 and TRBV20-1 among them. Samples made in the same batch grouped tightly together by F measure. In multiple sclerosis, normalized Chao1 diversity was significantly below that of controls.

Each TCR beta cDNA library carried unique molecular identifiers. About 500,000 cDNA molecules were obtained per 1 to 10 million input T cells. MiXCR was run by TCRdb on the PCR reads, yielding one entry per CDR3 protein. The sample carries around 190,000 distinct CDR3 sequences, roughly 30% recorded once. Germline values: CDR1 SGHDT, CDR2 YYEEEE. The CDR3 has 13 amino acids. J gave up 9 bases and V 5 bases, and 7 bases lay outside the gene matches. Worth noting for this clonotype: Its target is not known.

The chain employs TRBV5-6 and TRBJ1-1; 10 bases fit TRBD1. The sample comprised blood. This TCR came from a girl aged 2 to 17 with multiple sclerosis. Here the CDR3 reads CASSRDRGSKAFF. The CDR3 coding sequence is TGTGCCAGCAGTCGGGACAGGGGCTCTAAAGCTTTCTTT.